This entry is about one T cell receptor beta chain. This CDR3 comprises 14 residues. The V gene lost 5 bases and the J gene lost 2 bases, with 13 bases spanning the gap. Germline CDR1 reads MNHEY; CDR2 reads SMNVEV (reference sequence). The record originates from a study of shared clonotypes between healthy human individuals. Sequenced by immunoSEQ multiplex PCR; TCRdb stores in-frame clones only, minus some. The profile covers 450,000 to 500,000 clones, with about 84% appearing a single time and 10% to 15% taken by the ten largest. This chain joins TRBV27 and TRBJ2-7; tentative D call: TRBD2 (6 bases). The receptor was isolated from a woman aged 40 to 50 in good health. Some clones in this sample may be carry-over from other donors' samples. Sequencing input: PBMCs. The CDR3, as DNA: TGTGCCAGCAGTCCCCGGGACTTTGCCTACGAGCAGTACTTC. Protein: CASSPRDFAYEQYF.